This T cell receptor beta chain stems from a study of lymphopenia after photon versus proton radiotherapy. In its sample, this clone was seen once. Its antigen is unidentified. Trimming pared 7 bases from V and 0 bases from J, leaving 16 bases between. The CDR3 runs to 16 residues. The germline V gene has CDR1 MDHEN and CDR2 SYDVKM. Points from the study as a whole: Proton therapy kept repertoires fairly stable, unlike photons, which gained effector/memory cells.

Clones were sequenced by immunoSEQ multiplex PCR, and TCRdb holds only the in-frame ones, with some missing. The sample records about 49,000 clones, around 83% being singletons. Sequencing was performed on peripheral blood, taken from a patient treated with photon-based radiotherapy. J is TRBJ1-5 and V is TRBV28; D call uncertain. The receptor comes from a man aged 50 or older with gastric cancer. DNA of the CDR3: TGTGCCAGCAATCCCACAAATGTATATAGCAATCAGCCCCAGCATTTT. Its translation is CASNPTNVYSNQPQHF.